Below are 5 T cell receptor beta chains sequenced from a single sample in a study of PD-1 blockade in classical Hodgkin lymphoma. Time point described: newly diagnosed, previously untreated cHL patient sample. Generated by immunoSEQ multiplex PCR, the TCRdb table keeps only in-frame clones and is missing some. The data hold 45,000 or so clones, with approximately 91% observed a single time. Source material: peripheral blood mononuclear cells (PBMCs). The origin of the receptors is a human donor with classical Hodgkin lymphoma.

CDR3 DNA sequence: TGTGCCAGCAGTAGACCGGGACAGTCCCTCTACAATGAGCAGTTCTTC. Amino acid sequence: CASSRPGQSLYNEQFF. The chain links TRBV27 to TRBJ2-1, with TRBD1 matching over 7 bases. J lost 3 bases, V lost 5 bases, and 10 bases had no gene match. The CDR3 loop spans 16 amino acids. Germline CDR1 MNHEY, CDR2 SMNVEV (reference sequence).

This chain connects TRBV9 to TRBJ1-1; the D gene is possibly TRBD1 (6 bases). The CDR3 is 14 residues long. Trimming took off 3 bases at V and 4 bases at J, with 13 bases between the two ends. CDR1 is SGDLS and CDR2 is YYNGEE in the germline V gene. DNA of the CDR3: TGTGCCAGCAGCGAAACAGGGAGGGGCACTGAAGCTTTCTTT. This gives the protein CASSETGRGTEAFF.

The chain's CDR3 is CASSKGLAGIEQYV. In nucleotides, the CDR3 is TGTGCCAGCAGCAAGGGACTAGCGGGGATCGAGCAGTACGTC. The rearrangement uses TRBV7-9 and TRBJ2-7, with TRBD2 matching over 13 bases. Germline loops: CDR1 SEHNR, CDR2 FQNEAQ (reference sequence). J was trimmed by 6 bases and V by 5 bases; bases with no gene match: 4. The CDR3 loop spans 14 amino acids.

The chain carries TRBV27 and TRBJ2-3; 10 nucleotides line up with TRBD2. J was trimmed by 4 bases and V by 4 bases; bases with no gene match: 5. Germline V gene data show CDR1 as MNHEY and CDR2 as SMNVEV (reference sequence). This CDR3 has 15 residues. CDR3 in DNA: TGTGCCAGCAGTTCTCGAAGCGGGAGGGCAGATACGCAGTATTTT. Its protein product is CASSSRSGRADTQYF.

This clone was observed a handful of times. V gene TRBV6-5 combines with J gene TRBJ2-7; 7 bases match TRBD1. The V gene's germline CDR1 is MNHEY and CDR2 SVGAGI. The CDR3 length is 15 residues. J lost 0 bases, V lost 0 bases, and 2 bases had no gene match. The CDR3 region is CASSYSAGGSYEQYF. In DNA form, the CDR3 reads TGTGCCAGCAGTTACTCCGCAGGGGGCTCCTACGAGCAGTACTTC.